These 14 T cell receptor beta chains were all obtained from the same sample, sequenced in a study of response to subunit inactivated influenza vaccine. In TCRdb, the RT-PCR reads were re-called with MiXCR into one record per CDR3 protein. Of a few hundred thousand distinct CDR3 sequences in the sample, 21% were seen once. Sequencing used PBMCs from blood, obtained less than 22 months after vaccination. Receptors originate from a man aged 45-69 years who received an inactivated influenza vaccine.

The J gene is TRBJ2-1, the V gene TRBV2; D perhaps matches TRBD1 (5 bases). This CDR3 has 14 amino acids. Per the germline V gene, CDR1 is SNHLY and CDR2 is FYNNEI. The V end was cut by 1 base, the J end by 2 bases, with 6 bases between. CDR3 nucleotide sequence: TGTGCCAGCAGTGAAGGGGGCGCCTACAATGAGCAGTTCTTC. Protein product: CASSEGGAYNEQFF.

This clonotype was observed a handful of times. The CDR3 bases are TGCAGTGCTAGAGATCCGGGACAGGGGGCCAACGAGCAGTACTTC. This codes for CSARDPGQGANEQYF. This chain links TRBV20-1 with TRBJ2-7; 12 bases match TRBD1. The CDR3 is 15 residues long. CDR1 and CDR2 from the germline V gene are DFQATT and SNEGSKA (reference sequence). J gave up 5 bases and V 0 bases, and 5 bases lay outside the gene matches.

Only a few counts were recorded for this clonotype. The chain couples TRBV4-3 to TRBJ1-1; D gene unclear. The CDR3 covers 15 residues. The V gene's germline CDR1 is LGHNA and CDR2 YSLEER. V was clipped by 0 bases and J by 1 base, with 9 bases between them. The CDR3 bases are TGCGCCAGCAGCCAAGATCTTAGACCGAACACTGAAGCTTTCTTT. Its protein product is CASSQDLRPNTEAFF.

This clonotype was detected only a few times. The V and J genes are TRBV15 and TRBJ1-6; perhaps TRBD1 as D (6 bases). The CDR3 has 15 amino acids. The germline gives CDR1 LNHNV, CDR2 YYDKDF (reference sequence). V was clipped by 1 base and J by 9 bases, with 13 bases between them. The CDR3 here is CATSRGPDRASPLHF. CDR3 nucleotides: TGTGCCACCAGCAGAGGTCCGGACAGAGCTTCACCCCTCCACTTT.

The chain employs TRBV11-2 and TRBJ2-3; 7 bases align to TRBD2. The J segment lost 4 bases and the V segment lost 3 bases, leaving 13 bases of the junction unmatched. This CDR3 comprises 17 residues. Germline V gene lookup returns CDR1 SGHAT and CDR2 FQNNGV. This CDR3 is CASSLHSGGRSSDTQYF. The CDR3 DNA follows: TGTGCCAGCAGCTTGCACTCTGGCGGGAGAAGCTCAGATACGCAGTATTTT.

The chain couples TRBV6-6 to TRBJ2-2, with 8 bases matching TRBD1. The CDR3 is 12 residues long. V lost 5 bases to trimming and J lost 13 bases; unmatched junction nucleotides: 6. The germline gives CDR1 MNHNY, CDR2 SVGAGI (reference sequence). CDR3 coding DNA: TGTGCCAGCAGTGCAGGACAGGGTGCGCTGTTTTTT. As protein: CASSAGQGALFF.

Here the CDR3 reads CASSAGQGTGNTIYF. CDR3 DNA sequence: TGCGCCAGCAGCGCGGGACAGGGTACTGGAAACACCATATATTTT. This chain links TRBV4-3 with TRBJ1-3; TRBD1 matches 9 bases. Losses at the gene ends were 5 bases for V and 2 bases for J; bases not matched to a gene: 4. Germline V gene data show CDR1 as LGHNA and CDR2 as YSLEER. The CDR3 has 15 amino acids.

Ten or more counts support this clonotype. V gene TRBV28 combines with J gene TRBJ1-1, with D unresolved. CDR1 and CDR2 from the germline V gene are MDHEN and SYDVKM. Trimming pared 3 bases from V and 4 bases from J, leaving 6 bases between. This CDR3 comprises 12 residues. The CDR3 nucleotides are TGTGCCAGCAGTTTGTTGGGCACTGAAGCTTTCTTT. Translated: CASSLLGTEAFF.

The rearrangement joins TRBV6-1 to TRBJ1-5, with 9 bases aligning to TRBD1. Looked up from germline, CDR1 is MNHNS and CDR2 is SASEGT. This CDR3 has 15 residues. V shed 6 bases, J shed 4 bases, and the junction held 7 bases outside the gene matches. CDR3 DNA: TGTGCCAGCAGCCAGGACAGGGGAAGAAATCAGCCCCAGCATTTT. Its translation is CASSQDRGRNQPQHF.

This clonotype was seen more than once but under ten times. The J gene is TRBJ2-3, the V gene TRBV7-9, with a possible D match to TRBD1 (6 bases). The CDR3 length is 14 residues. The V end was cut by 5 bases, the J end by 1 base, with 10 bases between. CDR1 and CDR2 (germline): SEHNR, FQNEAQ (reference sequence). CDR3 amino acids: CASSGQPGTDTQYF. DNA for the CDR3: TGTGCCAGCAGCGGACAGCCAGGCACAGATACGCAGTATTTT.

The sample holds a few counts of this clonotype. V and J are TRBV4-3 and TRBJ1-4; no clear D. Trimming removed 0 bases from V and 8 bases from J, with 13 bases in between. In germline, CDR1 is LGHNA, CDR2 YSLEER. The CDR3 has 15 amino acids. CDR3 DNA sequence: TGCGCCAGCAGCCAAGACCGGGATCTAAGGGAAAAACTGTTTTTT. Residues: CASSQDRDLREKLFF.

V usage is TRBV7-8 and J usage is TRBJ2-2, with 7 bases that match TRBD1. Germline V gives CDR1 SGHVS, CDR2 FQNEAQ. CDR3 length: 14 amino acids. The J segment lost 1 base and the V segment lost 6 bases, leaving 2 bases of the junction unmatched. This CDR3 reads CASRRTGNTGELFF. The CDR3 bases are TGTGCCAGCAGAAGGACAGGGAACACCGGGGAGCTGTTTTTT.

The gene calls are TRBV12-3 or TRBV12-4 and TRBJ2-2, with D possibly matching TRBD2 (5 bases). The CDR3 sequence is 16 residues long. V dropped 6 bases and J dropped 5 bases, with 19 bases sitting between them. CDR3 residues: CASSRTGTLMTGELFF. The CDR3 DNA reads TGTGCCAGCAGCCGCACGGGAACCCTCATGACCGGGGAGCTGTTTTTT.

The chain is built from TRBV4-1 and TRBJ1-6, with a tentative D call TRBD1 (5 bases). Trimming left V 1 base short and J 11 bases short, with 12 bases between. The CDR3 spans 14 residues. From germline, CDR1 is MGHRA and CDR2 YSYEKL. For the CDR3, the DNA is TGCGCCAGCAGCCAAGGACCTACAGGTACACCCCTCCACTTT. Protein product: CASSQGPTGTPLHF.